One sample yielded the 31 T cell receptor beta chains listed below, sequenced in a study of vaccination and CD4 T cells after COVID-19. Sequenced with the Oncomine TCR Beta short-read assay was DNA taken from cultured CD4+ T cells. From the PCR reads, TCRdb called clonotypes with MiXCR, one entry per CDR3 protein. The repertoire includes more than 12,000 distinct CDR3 sequences, more than 65% of them detected once, and 8% to 10% sits in the top ten. Treatment noted: approximately 9-day PBMC culture with coronavirus spike peptide pools or control peptides (ViraFEST assay). No antigen has been identified for these receptors. The sequencing used CD4+ T cells from blood, cultured in vitro, collected after SARS-CoV-2 vaccination. These receptors were obtained from a human donor who received a COVID-19 vaccine.

The genes are TRBV7-9 and TRBJ2-1; D is perhaps TRBD1 (6 bases). This CDR3 has 15 residues. Trimming shortened V by 8 bases and J by 4 bases, and 18 bases separated the two germline ends. Germline CDR1 reads SEHNR; CDR2 reads FQNEAQ (reference sequence). The CDR3, as DNA: TGTGCCAGCGGAATATACAGGGTAACGTACAATGAGCAGTTCTTC. Translating gives CASGIYRVTYNEQFF.

In its sample, this clonotype was seen once. The chain uses TRBV7-3 and TRBJ1-2; 8 bases are a match to TRBD1. The germline gives CDR1 SGHTA, CDR2 FQGTGA. This CDR3 has 13 residues. The J segment lost 8 bases and the V segment lost 2 bases, leaving 4 bases of the junction unmatched. The CDR3 DNA reads as TGTGCCAGCAGCTTACAGGGGGCTGGAGGCTACACCTTC. Its protein product is CASSLQGAGGYTF.

The chain carries TRBV5-1 and TRBJ2-2, with 8 bases fitting TRBD1. The trim removed 4 bases at V and 2 bases at J, leaving 10 bases unmatched. Germline V gene sequence: CDR1 SGHRS, CDR2 YFSETQ. CDR3 length: 17 residues. The CDR3 loop is CASSDDRGRRNTGELFF. CDR3 nucleotide sequence: TGCGCCAGCAGCGATGACAGGGGACGCCGAAACACCGGGGAGCTGTTTTTT.

The DNA of the CDR3 is TGCAGTGCTAGACCCACAGGGACCTGGGGGGGCTACACCTTC. It codes for CSARPTGTWGGYTF. This chain links TRBV20-1 with TRBJ1-2; weak D call: TRBD1 (6 bases). V lost 2 bases to trimming and J lost 8 bases, with 18 bases between them. The CDR3 consists of 14 residues. The V gene's germline CDR1 is DFQATT and CDR2 SNEGSKA (reference sequence).

This chain joins TRBV19 and TRBJ1-1; the match to TRBD1 covers 7 bases. V shed 3 bases, J shed 0 bases, and the junction held 13 bases outside the gene matches. Germline V CDR1 and CDR2: LNHDA, SQIVND (reference sequence). The CDR3 totals 18 residues. The CDR3 DNA sequence: TGTGCCAGTAGTATCTTACAGGGGCGCCTAATCCTGAACACTGAAGCTTTCTTT. Translated: CASSILQGRLILNTEAFF.

The chain recombines TRBV9 with TRBJ1-2; TRBD1 is a possible D gene (5 bases). CDR3 length: 16 residues. V was shortened by 6 bases and J by 5 bases, with 23 bases between the two germline ends. CDR1 is SGDLS and CDR2 is YYNGEE in the germline V gene. CDR3 sequence: CASTTGEGTIQYGYTF. DNA for the CDR3: TGTGCCAGCACCACCGGGGAGGGGACTATACAATATGGCTACACCTTC.

The chain employs TRBV6-5 and TRBJ1-6; a weak D match, TRBD1 (6 bases). Germline loops: CDR1 MNHEY, CDR2 SVGAGI. Trimming stripped 2 bases from V and 9 bases from J, with 14 bases between. This CDR3 has 15 amino acids. CDR3 sequence: CASSYGRGSVSPLHF. DNA of the CDR3: TGTGCCAGCAGTTACGGCAGGGGATCTGTTTCACCCCTCCACTTT.

This chain connects TRBV14 to TRBJ1-3; tentative D call: TRBD1 (6 bases). The V end lost 4 bases, the J end lost 0 bases, and 10 bases lay between the germline ends. This CDR3 spans 15 amino acids. Germline CDR1 is SGHDN and CDR2 is FVKESK. This CDR3 reads CASSLLQGSGNTIYF. Here the CDR3 DNA reads TGTGCCAGCAGCCTTCTACAGGGCTCTGGAAACACCATATATTTT.

This sequence joins TRBV6-5 and TRBJ1-6, with TRBD1 identical over 10 bases. The CDR3 sequence is 16 residues long. The junction had 8 bases not matched to a gene; V was cut back by 3 bases and J by 9 bases. From germline, CDR1 is MNHEY and CDR2 SVGAGI. CDR3 sequence: CASSYSDRGLSSPLHF. CDR3 nucleotide sequence: TGTGCCAGCAGTTATTCGGACAGGGGGTTGTCTTCACCCCTCCACTTT.

CDR3 sequence reads: CASSDPFTSGGTEAFF. The CDR3 region has the DNA TGTGCCAGCAGTGATCCCTTTACCTCAGGGGGCACTGAAGCTTTCTTT. V usage is TRBV6-1 and J usage is TRBJ1-1; 7 nucleotides match TRBD1. The germline CDR1 and CDR2 sequences are MNHNS and SASEGT. The CDR3 runs 16 residues. Germline trimming cut 3 bases from V and 4 bases from J; bases unmatched to any gene: 11.

This rearrangement joins TRBV20-1 to TRBJ2-3, with unresolved D. The CDR3 totals 14 residues. V was shortened by 1 base and J by 0 bases, with 8 bases between the two germline ends. Germline lookup yields CDR1 DFQATT and CDR2 SNEGSKA (reference sequence). CDR3 in amino acids: CSARVRGSTDTQYF. CDR3 sequence (DNA): TGCAGTGCTAGAGTGCGAGGAAGCACAGATACGCAGTATTTT.

The gene calls are TRBV11-2 and TRBJ2-3; 8 bases are a match to TRBD1. V lost 5 bases, J lost 1 base, and 8 bases stayed unmatched. The CDR3 runs 16 residues. Germline CDR1 reads SGHAT; CDR2 reads FQNNGV. The CDR3 region has the DNA TGTGCCAGCAGCCCCCAGACAGGGGCTCGCACAGATACGCAGTATTTT. Its translation is CASSPQTGARTDTQYF. Combining the CDR3 with reference TRBV11-2 and TRBJ2-3 gives the whole variable domain EAGVAQSPRYKIIEKRQSVAFWCNPISGHATLYWYQQILGQGPKLLIQFQNNGVVDDSQLPKDRFSAERLKGVDSTLKIQPAKLEDSAVYLCASSPQTGARTDTQYFGPGTRLTVL.

The rearrangement joins TRBV12-3 or TRBV12-4 to TRBJ2-7; D possibly corresponds to TRBD2 (7 bases). The CDR3 runs to 14 residues. The germline V and J ends were trimmed by 4 bases and 2 bases, with 12 bases remaining between them. The CDR3: CASSWGGLTYEQYF. DNA for the CDR3: TGTGCCAGCAGTTGGGGGGGGCTTACCTACGAGCAGTACTTC.

This clonotype appeared a few times. The chain joins TRBV2 to TRBJ1-2, with 8 bases aligning to TRBD1. This CDR3 region has 12 residues. CDR1 and CDR2 (germline): SNHLY, FYNNEI. Germline trimming cut 7 bases from V and 8 bases from J; bases unmatched to any gene: 6. CDR3 sequence (DNA): TGTGCCAGCAAGACAGACAGGGGCGGCTACACCTTC. Translating it yields CASKTDRGGYTF.

This clonotype was counted between two and nine times. This chain connects TRBV5-1 to TRBJ1-1; D gene ambiguous. Trimming stripped 2 bases from V and 1 base from J, with 9 bases between. The CDR3 is 14 residues long. The germline CDR1 and CDR2 sequences are SGHRS and YFSETQ. The CDR3 spells CASSLRHANTEAFF. DNA for the CDR3: TGCGCCAGCAGCTTACGACATGCGAACACTGAAGCTTTCTTT.

The J gene is TRBJ1-2, the V gene TRBV24-1, with D possibly matching TRBD1 (6 bases). Trimming took 9 bases from V and 4 from J, leaving 23 bases between them. The V gene's germline CDR1 is KGHDR and CDR2 SFDVKD. This CDR3 is 16 amino acids long. In DNA form, the CDR3 reads TGTGCCACCCATCCGGGGGTAGTAGGGACATCCTATGGCTACACCTTC. This codes for CATHPGVVGTSYGYTF.

The chain joins TRBV20-1 to TRBJ2-3, with TRBD2 matching 10 bases. Looked up from germline, CDR1 is DFQATT and CDR2 is SNEGSKA (reference sequence). The CDR3 spans 15 residues. Trimming at V came to 3 bases and at J to 4 bases, leaving 7 bases not matched to a gene. The CDR3 region is CSASPSGGVADTQYF. The DNA of the CDR3 is TGCAGTGCTAGCCCTAGCGGGGGTGTCGCAGATACGCAGTATTTT.

The chain joins TRBV19 to TRBJ1-4, with no clear D. This CDR3 is 12 amino acids long. Germline CDR1 is LNHDA and CDR2 is SQIVND (reference sequence). V was trimmed by 9 bases and J by 4 bases, leaving 9 bases between them. The CDR3 nucleotides read TGTGCCAGCAGCCGAGGTAATGAAAAACTGTTTTTT. Protein product: CASSRGNEKLFF.

This sequence joins TRBV24-1 and TRBJ1-2, with D hard to call. Trimming took 3 bases from V and 6 from J, leaving 10 bases between them. Germline loops: CDR1 KGHDR, CDR2 SFDVKD. The CDR3 covers 13 residues. The CDR3 sequence: CATSDKLGNGYTF. As DNA, the CDR3 is TGTGCCACCAGTGATAAGTTGGGAAATGGCTACACCTTC.

The V call is TRBV6-1, the J call TRBJ1-1; D not certain. The germline CDR1 and CDR2 sequences are MNHNS and SASEGT. The CDR3 has 14 residues. Trimming removed 2 bases from V and 0 bases from J, with 7 bases in between. CDR3 DNA: TGTGCCAGCAGTGAAACGGTAATGAACACTGAAGCTTTCTTT. It encodes CASSETVMNTEAFF.

This clonotype came up a few times. The chain carries TRBV12-3 or TRBV12-4 and TRBJ1-5; D remains unclear. The CDR3 has 12 amino acids. V was cut by 7 bases and J by 4 bases, with 8 bases left in between. The CDR3 DNA reads TGTGCCAGCACCGGGGATAATCAGCCCCAGCATTTT. As protein: CASTGDNQPQHF.

The chain recombines TRBV30 with TRBJ1-1; the D is unclear. The CDR3 is 15 amino acids. Germline CDR1 and CDR2: GTSNPN and SVGIG (reference sequence). V lost 4 bases and J lost 0, with 15 bases in between. This CDR3 is CAWIPMAGMNTEAFF. In nucleotides, the CDR3 is TGTGCCTGGATACCCATGGCAGGAATGAACACTGAAGCTTTCTTT.

This chain links TRBV6-5 with TRBJ1-2; maybe TRBD1 (6 bases). V lost 0 bases and J 10 bases, leaving 12 bases between the germline ends. There are 13 residues in the CDR3. The V gene's germline CDR1 is MNHEY and CDR2 SVGAGI. CDR3 DNA: TGTGCCAGCAGTTACTCACAGGGAATAGACTACACCTTC. Its translation is CASSYSQGIDYTF.

The rearrangement joins TRBV10-3 to TRBJ2-3; 10 bases are a match to TRBD2. Germline CDR1 and CDR2: ENHRY and SYGVKD. CDR3 size: 16 residues. V lost 4 bases and J lost 11; bases outside the gene matches: 15. The CDR3 DNA follows: TGTGCCATCAGTGGACCACCCGGGACTAGCGATATTAAGCAGTATTTT. Its translation: CAISGPPGTSDIKQYF.

This clonotype came up a few times. J is TRBJ2-3 and V is TRBV7-8; 7 positions agree with TRBD2. Unmatched junction bases numbered 6, after V lost 1 base and J lost 2 bases. The CDR3 totals 16 residues. CDR1 and CDR2 from the germline V gene are SGHVS and FQNEAQ. The CDR3 sequence: CASSLVAGRDTDTQYF. The CDR3 DNA sequence: TGTGCCAGCAGCTTAGTGGCAGGGAGGGACACAGATACGCAGTATTTT. Combining the CDR3 with reference TRBV7-8 and TRBJ2-3 gives the whole variable domain GAGVSQSPRYKVAKRGQDVALRCDPISGHVSLFWYQQALGQGPEFLTYFQNEAQLDKSGLPSDRFFAERPEGSVSTLKIQRTQQEDSAVYLCASSLVAGRDTDTQYFGPGTRLTVL.

This clonotype turned up a few times. J is TRBJ1-5 and V is TRBV19; tentative D call: TRBD1 (5 bases). The V end was cut by 3 bases, the J end by 7 bases, with 19 bases between. The CDR3 contains 16 residues. Germline values: CDR1 LNHDA, CDR2 SQIVND (reference sequence). In nucleotides, the CDR3 is TGTGCCAGTAGTATTGTGGCTCAGGGAGGACTCCAGCCCCAGCATTTT. This sequence encodes CASSIVAQGGLQPQHF. Complete variable domain (other parts from reference TRBV19 and TRBJ1-5): DGGITQSPKYLFRKEGQNVTLSCEQNLNHDAMYWYRQDPGQGLRLIYYSQIVNDFQKGDIAEGYSVSREKKESFPLTVTSAQKNPTAFYLCASSIVAQGGLQPQHFGDGTRLSIL.

The V gene is TRBV30, the J gene TRBJ2-3; perhaps TRBD2 as D (6 bases). The CDR3 consists of 14 residues. Germline V gene lookup returns CDR1 GTSNPN and CDR2 SVGIG (reference sequence). V was cut by 0 bases and J by 1 base, with 8 bases left in between. CDR3 residues: CAWSVGGGTDTQYF. The CDR3 nucleotides read TGTGCCTGGAGTGTAGGAGGGGGCACAGATACGCAGTATTTT.

The chain has TRBV19 and TRBJ2-1; perhaps TRBD2 as D (6 bases). Per germline, CDR1 LNHDA and CDR2 SQIVND (reference sequence). CDR3 size: 16 residues. Trimming took off 0 bases at V and 7 bases at J, with 16 bases between the two ends. CDR3 region: CASSIDPGTSRNEQFF. In DNA, the CDR3 is TGTGCCAGTAGTATAGATCCCGGCACTAGCCGGAATGAGCAGTTCTTC.

The chain joins TRBV21-1 to TRBJ1-5. TRBV21-1 is shown as a pseudogene. The CDR3 spans 12 residues. This CDR3 reads CVSSKANQPQHF. CDR3 bases: TGTGTCAGCAGCAAAGCGAATCAGCCCCAGCATTTT.

The V call is TRBV27, the J call TRBJ2-5, with D maybe TRBD2 (6 bases). V was clipped by 4 bases and J by 0 bases, with 18 bases between them. The germline CDR1 and CDR2 sequences are MNHEY and SMNVEV (reference sequence). The CDR3 extends over 17 amino acids. The CDR3 DNA reads as TGTGCCAGCAGTTCCTCCTACCGCGGGGACTACCAAGAGACCCAGTACTTC. This translates into CASSSSYRGDYQETQYF.

This clonotype was picked up a small number of times. The chain is built from TRBV30 and TRBJ2-7; 7 positions agree with TRBD1. The CDR3 runs to 13 residues. Germline values: CDR1 GTSNPN, CDR2 SVGIG (reference sequence). Trimming cost V 2 bases and J 3 bases; bases outside gene matches: 4. The CDR3: CAWSRGQLYEQYF. The CDR3 DNA follows: TGTGCCTGGAGTAGGGGACAGCTCTACGAGCAGTACTTC.